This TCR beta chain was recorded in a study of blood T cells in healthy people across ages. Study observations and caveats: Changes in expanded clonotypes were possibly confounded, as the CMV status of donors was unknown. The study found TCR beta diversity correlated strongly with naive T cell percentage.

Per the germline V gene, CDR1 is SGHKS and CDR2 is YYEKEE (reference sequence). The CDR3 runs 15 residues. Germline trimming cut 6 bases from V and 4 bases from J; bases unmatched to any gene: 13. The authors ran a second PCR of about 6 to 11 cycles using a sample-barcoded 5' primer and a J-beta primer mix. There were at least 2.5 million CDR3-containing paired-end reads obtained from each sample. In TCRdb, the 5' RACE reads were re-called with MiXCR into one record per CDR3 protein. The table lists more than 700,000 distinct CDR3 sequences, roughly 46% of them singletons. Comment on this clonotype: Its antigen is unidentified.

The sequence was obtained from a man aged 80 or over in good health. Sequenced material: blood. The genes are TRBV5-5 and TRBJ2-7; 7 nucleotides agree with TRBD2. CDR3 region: CASMLAASDKYEQYF. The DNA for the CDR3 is TGTGCCAGCATGCTAGCGGCCTCGGATAAGTACGAGCAGTACTTC.